These 12 T cell receptor beta chains originate from one sample sequenced in a study of T cells in Graves' hyperthyroidism and ophthalmopathy. The source material, RNA transcripts, was used to amplify TCR beta CDR3 regions. TCR CDR3 underwent first-round RT-PCR with the HTBI primer set. MiXCR, applied by TCRdb to the multiplex PCR reads, yields one record per CDR3 protein. The table shows about 580,000 distinct CDR3 sequences, with just over 45% occurring only once. Material for sequencing was peripheral blood or thyroid tissue (not recorded which). All receptors come from a woman under 30 with Graves' hyperthyroidism.

This clonotype was detected ten times or more. This chain connects TRBV20-1 to TRBJ2-7, with 7 bases that match TRBD1. Germline values: CDR1 DFQATT, CDR2 SNEGSKA (reference sequence). This CDR3 spans 15 amino acids. After removal of 3 bases from V and 4 bases from J, the junction contained 12 bases not matched to a gene. The CDR3 reads CSASRFSGGRYEQYF. CDR3 coding DNA: TGCAGTGCTAGCCGATTCTCAGGGGGTAGGTACGAGCAGTACTTC.

The rearrangement joins TRBV20-1 to TRBJ2-3, with D hard to call. V dropped 5 bases and J dropped 4 bases, with 16 bases sitting between them. This CDR3 comprises 14 residues. The germline gives CDR1 DFQATT, CDR2 SNEGSKA (reference sequence). CDR3 region: CSARNLRVSDTQYF. In DNA form, the CDR3 reads TGCAGTGCTCGGAACTTAAGGGTCTCAGATACGCAGTATTTT.

This clonotype was counted only a few times. The chain uses TRBV24-1 and TRBJ2-3; D may be TRBD2 (6 bases). Trimming pared 4 bases from V and 0 bases from J, leaving 13 bases between. Per germline, CDR1 KGHDR and CDR2 SFDVKD. This CDR3 region has 16 residues. CDR3 sequence: CATSDPAGTSTDTQYF. CDR3 sequence (DNA): TGTGCCACCAGTGACCCCGCGGGGACTAGCACAGATACGCAGTATTTT.

The rearrangement uses TRBV7-9 and TRBJ1-2; a weak D match, TRBD1 (6 bases). Germline V gene sequence: CDR1 SEHNR, CDR2 FQNEAQ (reference sequence). The length of the CDR3 is 17 residues. Trimming cost V 4 bases and J 8 bases, with 26 bases left between them. CDR3 in amino acids: CASSSGVRETAYYGYTF. In nucleotides, the CDR3 is TGTGCCAGCAGCTCAGGGGTGCGAGAGACCGCTTATTACGGCTACACCTTC. The full variable domain, in which reference TRBV7-9 and TRBJ1-2 provide the parts outside the CDR3, is DTGVSQNPRHKITKRGQNVTFRCDPISEHNRLYWYRQTLGQGPEFLTYFQNEAQLEKSRLLSDRFSAERPKGSFSTLEIQRTEQGDSAMYLCASSSGVRETAYYGYTFGSGTRLTVV.

V usage is TRBV12-5 and J usage is TRBJ2-5; no definite D call. The CDR3 is 14 residues long. Trimming took off 2 bases at V and 5 bases at J, with 12 bases between the two ends. CDR1 is LGHNT, CDR2 FRNRAP, per germline. This CDR3 reads CASGLNLEGETQYF. The CDR3 bases are TGTGCTAGTGGTTTGAACCTAGAAGGGGAGACCCAGTACTTC.

This clonotype was counted many times. The V gene is TRBV6-6, the J gene TRBJ2-5; a weak D match, TRBD1 (5 bases). Between the trimmed V and J ends, which lost 8 bases and 5 bases, there was a span of 18 bases. This CDR3 comprises 14 residues. Per the germline V gene, CDR1 is MNHNY and CDR2 is SVGAGI (reference sequence). The CDR3, as DNA: TGTGCCAGCCAGAGTGACAGCCGCAGGGAGACCCAGTACTTC. Translating gives CASQSDSRRETQYF.

There are many counts of this clonotype. This sequence joins TRBV19 and TRBJ2-7; perhaps D is TRBD1 or TRBD2 (6 bases each). This CDR3 has 14 residues. The germline V gene encodes CDR1 LNHDA and CDR2 SQIVND (reference sequence). V lost 9 bases, J lost 7 bases, and 22 bases lay in between. CDR3 bases: TGTGCCAGCAGAGAAACGGGGGCCGTGGGGGAGCAGTACTTC. Encoded protein: CASRETGAVGEQYF. The whole variable domain, remainder taken from reference TRBV19 and TRBJ2-7, is DGGITQSPKYLFRKEGQNVTLSCEQNLNHDAMYWYRQDPGQGLRLIYYSQIVNDFQKGDIAEGYSVSREKKESFPLTVTSAQKNPTAFYLCASRETGAVGEQYFGPGTRLTVT.

This clonotype has a count of ten or more. The chain combines TRBV5-6 with TRBJ1-6, with D uncertain. Germline CDR1 reads SGHDT; CDR2 reads YYEEEE. Trimming stripped 5 bases from V and 9 bases from J, with 9 bases between. This CDR3 is 12 amino acids long. The CDR3 DNA reads TGTGCCAGCAGGCGCGACTTTTCACCCCTCCACTTT. Protein sequence: CASRRDFSPLHF.

This clonotype occurred many times. The rearrangement uses TRBV20-1 and TRBJ2-5, with 11 bases matching TRBD2. The germline gives CDR1 DFQATT, CDR2 SNEGSKA (reference sequence). The CDR3 contains 17 residues. After removal of 5 bases from V and 1 base from J, the junction contained 12 bases not matched to a gene. CDR3 in DNA: TGCAGTGCTGGAGTAAGGGGACTAGCGGTCTTCCAAGAGACCCAGTACTTC. This encodes CSAGVRGLAVFQETQYF.

This clonotype was counted at least ten times. CDR3 nucleotides: TGTGCCACCAGTGACTCGGACAGAAACAATCAGCCCCAGCATTTT. Protein: CATSDSDRNNQPQHF. The chain couples TRBV24-1 to TRBJ1-5, with a tentative D call TRBD1 (6 bases). V was clipped by 4 bases and J by 3 bases, with 12 bases between them. Germline loops: CDR1 KGHDR, CDR2 SFDVKD. The CDR3 runs to 15 residues.

This rearrangement joins TRBV2 to TRBJ2-7; 12 bases agree with TRBD2. CDR3 length: 14 residues. V lost 8 bases, J lost 7 bases, and 9 bases stayed unmatched. Germline V gene data show CDR1 as SNHLY and CDR2 as FYNNEI. CDR3 residues: CASFTSGRPGEQYF. The CDR3 DNA follows: TGTGCCAGCTTCACTAGCGGGAGGCCGGGAGAGCAGTACTTC. Complete variable domain (other parts from reference TRBV2 and TRBJ2-7): EPEVTQTPSHQVTQMGQEVILRCVPISNHLYFYWYRQILGQKVEFLVSFYNNEISEKSEIFDDQFSVERPDGSNFTLKIRSTKLEDSAMYFCASFTSGRPGEQYFGPGTRLTVT.

For this clonotype: A read error may explain this, as a much larger clone is one base away. The rearrangement joins TRBV6-5 to TRBJ2-2, with D tentatively TRBD1 or TRBD2 (5 bases each). The CDR3 is 14 amino acids. The germline V and J ends were trimmed by 6 bases and 4 bases, with 12 bases remaining between them. Looked up from germline, CDR1 is MNHEY and CDR2 is SVGAGI. CDR3 coding DNA: TGTGCCAGCAGAAGAGAGGGGAGCACCGGGGAGCTGTTTTTT. Translating it yields CASRREGSTGELFF.